These 29 T cell receptor beta chains came from one sample sequenced in a study of T cell clonality in common variable immunodeficiency. Here immunoSEQ multiplex PCR was the method, and the copy in TCRdb shows in-frame clones only, minus some. The sample includes 30,000 or so clones, none of them occurring once. Material: peripheral blood mononuclear cells. These receptors all come from a person aged 18 to 75 in good health.

The table lists this clone with many counts. The read terminates 3 residues before the CDR3 end, so the remaining end is supplied by the germline J gene. The gene calls are TRBV10-3 and TRBJ2-1; 9 bases agree with TRBD2. Losses at the gene ends were 4 bases for V and 2 bases for J; bases not matched to a gene: 6. The CDR3 loop spans 16 amino acids. Germline CDR1 ENHRY, CDR2 SYGVKD. The CDR3 reads CAISGQAGGTYNEQFF. The CDR3 DNA, read in part, is TGTGCCATCAGTGGACAAGCGGGAGGTACCTACAATGAG.

A word on this clone: The CDR3 extends 3 residues past the end of the read, so its final part is completed from the germline J gene. The J gene is TRBJ2-3, the V gene TRBV6-2 or TRBV6-3, with TRBD2 matching over 7 bases. The CDR3 runs 16 residues. Germline V gene sequence: CDR1 MNHEY, CDR2 SVGEGT. CDR3 residues: CASSRGGALLGETQYF. Incomplete CDR3 DNA: TGTGCCAGCAGCCGCGGGGGAGCTCTCCTGGGGGAGACG.

This clone was observed at least ten times. The sequence runs out 3 residues before the end of the CDR3; the remainder is reconstructed from the germline J gene. The V and J genes are TRBV2 and TRBJ2-7; 8 bases map to TRBD1. V lost 7 bases to trimming and J lost 4 bases; unmatched junction nucleotides: 9. CDR3 length equals 14 residues. Germline V CDR1 and CDR2: SNHLY, FYNNEI. The CDR3 spells CASNPGQESYEQYF. The CDR3 bases that were read are TGTGCCAGCAATCCGGGACAGGAGTCTTACGAG.

This clone was found a few times. The CDR3 goes on 3 residues after the read ends, and that part is filled in from the germline J gene. V is TRBV19 and J is TRBJ1-2; TRBD1 matches at 7 bases. This CDR3 has 15 amino acids. Germline lookup yields CDR1 LNHDA and CDR2 SQIVND (reference sequence). The CDR3 reads CASSPLGGTYNDYTF. The part of the CDR3 DNA that was read is TGTGCCAGTAGCCCACTAGGGGGCACCTACAATGAC.

This clone has a count of ten or more. The read falls 3 residues short of the CDR3 end, and the missing part is taken from the germline J gene. This chain uses TRBV5-8 with TRBJ2-5; D not certain. Germline CDR1 SGHTS, CDR2 YDEGEE. Trimming cost V 1 base and J 2 bases, with 6 bases left between them. The CDR3 consists of 13 residues. CDR3 bases read: TGTGCCAGCAGCTTGTACATACAAGAGACC. It is translated as CASSLYIQET. The full CDR3 protein is CASSLYIQETQYF.

Notes on this clone: The CDR3 end falls 3 residues outside the read, so it is completed with the germline J gene. The chain joins TRBV30 to TRBJ1-2; D not resolved. The germline V gene encodes CDR1 GTSNPN and CDR2 SVGIG (reference sequence). CDR3 length: 12 residues. The part of the CDR3 DNA that was read is TGTGCCTGGAATGAGACACCCTACGAC. It specifies CAWNETPYD. The complete CDR3 sequence is CAWNETPYDYTF.

This clone is labeled as medium-sized. CDR3 DNA (partial): TGTGCCAGCAGTGACAACTTCGCTGGGGCCAACGTC. Translating gives CASSDNFAGANV. The entire CDR3 protein reads CASSDNFAGANVLTF. V usage is TRBV6-1 and J usage is TRBJ2-6; no firm D call. The read is 3 residues too short to cover the CDR3 end, so that end is filled in from the germline J gene. Per the germline V gene, CDR1 is MNHNS and CDR2 is SASEGT. This CDR3 comprises 15 residues. V was cut by 3 bases and J by 2 bases, with 8 bases left in between.

This clone was detected many times. The read terminates 3 residues before the CDR3 end, so the remaining end is supplied by the germline J gene. The rearrangement links TRBV30 to TRBJ1-1; 9 bases match TRBD1. The CDR3 loop spans 17 amino acids. V was clipped by 4 bases and J by 6 bases; unmatched bases: 18. The V gene's germline CDR1 is GTSNPN and CDR2 SVGIG (reference sequence). The part of the CDR3 DNA that was read is TGTGCCTGGACCGCTGGGACAGGGAGTTGGGTTCCCGCTGAA. As protein: CAWTAGTGSWVPAE. The whole CDR3 protein is CAWTAGTGSWVPAEAFF.

This clone was detected ten times or more. The read finishes 3 residues shy of the CDR3 end, and the germline J gene is used to complete it. The J gene is TRBJ1-6, the V gene TRBV4-2; D ambiguous. This CDR3 contains 14 residues. CDR1 is LGHNA and CDR2 is YNFKEQ in the germline V gene. The ends were cut back, 2 bases at V and 7 bases at J, with 9 bases in the middle. The part of the CDR3 DNA that was read is TGTGCCAGCAGCCAAATAGTTTCGAATTCACCC. Its protein is CASSQIVSNSP. The full-length CDR3 reads as CASSQIVSNSPLHF.

In its sample, this clone was seen many times. The observed sequence ends 3 residues before the CDR3 terminus, with the missing tail filled in from the germline J gene. This specimen includes other DNA sequences encoding the same CDR3. The chain recombines TRBV20-1 with TRBJ1-2, with a tentative D call TRBD1 (6 bases). The germline V and J ends were trimmed by 5 bases and 4 bases, with 11 bases remaining between them. The CDR3 loop spans 12 amino acids. CDR1 and CDR2 (germline): DFQATT, SNEGSKA (reference sequence). The CDR3 sequence: CSADRTPYGYTF. The sequenced CDR3 bases are TGCAGTGCTGACAGGACTCCCTATGGC.

This clone was counted at least ten times. The CDR3 end lies 3 residues beyond the end of the read and is filled in from the germline J gene. The chain employs TRBV20-1 and TRBJ2-3; 8 nucleotides match TRBD2. This CDR3 spans 16 amino acids. Trimming cost V 6 bases and J 3 bases; bases outside gene matches: 14. CDR1 and CDR2 from the germline V gene are DFQATT and SNEGSKA (reference sequence). CDR3 amino acids: CSARTSRRGGTDTQYF. Partial CDR3 DNA: TGCAGTGCCAGGACTAGCCGGAGAGGGGGGACAGATACG.

This clone was counted ten times or more. The CDR3 end falls 3 residues outside the read, so it is completed with the germline J gene. This chain connects TRBV5-4 to TRBJ2-5; D gene uncertain. The CDR3 extends over 11 amino acids. V lost 1 base and J 5 bases, leaving 3 bases between the germline ends. Germline CDR1 reads SGHNT; CDR2 reads YYREEE (reference sequence). The CDR3 here is CASSLRETQYF. CDR3 bases read: TGTGCCAGCAGCTTGCGGGAGACC.

This CDR3 reads CASSLGLAGGETQYF. The CDR3 bases that were read are TGTGCCAGCAGCTTAGGGCTAGCGGGAGGTGAGACG. The V gene is TRBV7-2, the J gene TRBJ2-3; 11 bases are shared with TRBD2. The read falls 3 residues short of the CDR3 end, and the missing part is taken from the germline J gene. The CDR3 sequence is 15 residues long. CDR1 is SGHTA and CDR2 is FQGNSA in the germline V gene.

This clone was detected ten times or more. Here the CDR3 reads CASSQGQGASYEQYF. The covered CDR3 bases are TGCGCCAGCAGCCAAGGACAGGGGGCGTCCTACGAG. The chain is built from TRBV4-1 and TRBJ2-7; TRBD1 matches 10 bases. The read terminates 3 residues before the CDR3 end, so the remaining end is supplied by the germline J gene. CDR3 length equals 15 residues. V gave up 1 base and J gave up 1 base; unmatched junction bases: 1. The germline V gene has CDR1 MGHRA and CDR2 YSYEKL.

This clone showed up many times. The read terminates 3 residues ahead of where the CDR3 ends, so the germline J gene completes it. This chain links TRBV10-1 with TRBJ2-3, with 7 positions matching TRBD2. The CDR3 has 13 amino acids. J gave up 3 bases and V 10 bases, and 7 bases lay outside the gene matches. Germline CDR1 is WNHNN and CDR2 is SYGVQD (reference sequence). CDR3 residues: CATSEAGTDTQYF. The part of the CDR3 DNA that was read is TGCGCCACCTCCGAAGCGGGGACAGATACG.

The table lists this clone with many counts. Sequencing ends 3 residues short of the CDR3 end; the germline J gene provides the rest. The chain joins TRBV6-4 to TRBJ2-3; D possibly corresponds to TRBD2 (6 bases). The V gene's germline CDR1 is MRHNA and CDR2 SNTAGT. Trimming shortened V by 6 bases and J by 0 bases, and 10 bases separated the two germline ends. CDR3 length: 14 amino acids. CDR3 DNA, as far as it was read: TGTGCCAGCAGACCGGGACTGAGCACAGATACG. It translates to CASRPGLSTDT. The entire CDR3 reads CASRPGLSTDTQYF.

This clone was seen ten or more times. The CDR3 DNA, read in part, is TGTGCCAGCAGTCTGGACAGTCCCTATGGC. It is translated as CASSLDSPYG. The whole CDR3 protein is CASSLDSPYGYTF. The V and J genes are TRBV2 and TRBJ1-2, with D possibly TRBD1 on 6 matching bases. Sequencing ends 3 residues short of the CDR3 end; the germline J gene provides the rest. The CDR3 contains 13 residues. Germline lookup yields CDR1 SNHLY and CDR2 FYNNEI. V lost 5 bases and J 4 bases, leaving 11 bases between the germline ends. Drawing the rest from reference TRBV2 and TRBJ1-2, the complete variable domain is EPEVTQTPSHQVTQMGQEVILRCVPISNHLYFYWYRQILGQKVEFLVSFYNNEISEKSEIFDDQFSVERPDGSNFTLKIRSTKLEDSAMYFCASSLDSPYGYTFGSGTRLTVV.

A remark on this clone: The read gets to within 3 residues of the CDR3 end, and the germline J gene fills in the rest. The V call is TRBV20-1, the J call TRBJ1-2; possibly TRBD1 for D (5 bases). CDR1 is DFQATT and CDR2 is SNEGSKA in the germline V gene (reference sequence). The CDR3 is 14 amino acids. CDR3 protein: CSARDRQLTDTYTF. The part of the CDR3 DNA that was read is TGCAGTGCTAGAGATCGACAGCTCACAGATACC.

This clone was detected many times. The CDR3 end lies 3 residues beyond the end of the read and is filled in from the germline J gene. This rearrangement joins TRBV6-1 to TRBJ2-3; TRBD1 matches at 7 bases. Looked up from germline, CDR1 is MNHNS and CDR2 is SASEGT. The CDR3 covers 14 residues. The CDR3 spells CASSVDRSLRPQYF. Incomplete CDR3 DNA: TGTGCCAGCAGTGTGGACAGGTCCTTAAGGCCG.

This clone was detected many times. The CDR3 bases that were read are TGTGCCAGCAGTCCGACAGGAAACTATGGC. Protein product: CASSPTGNYG. The full CDR3 protein reads CASSPTGNYGYTF. The V call is TRBV2, the J call TRBJ1-2; D may be TRBD1 (6 bases). The missing CDR3 end, 3 residues past where the read stops, is filled in from the germline J gene. Looked up from germline, CDR1 is SNHLY and CDR2 is FYNNEI. Trimming took 5 bases from V and 2 from J, leaving 9 bases between them. This CDR3 comprises 13 residues.

This clone has at least ten counts. The read gets to within 3 residues of the CDR3 end, and the germline J gene fills in the rest. The V gene is TRBV28, the J gene TRBJ2-3; D may be TRBD2 (6 bases). Trimming removed 5 bases from V and 2 bases from J, with 17 bases in between. The CDR3 is 16 amino acids. Per germline, CDR1 MDHEN and CDR2 SYDVKM. The covered CDR3 bases are TGTGCCAGCAGTAACCACGGGACTGTAGACACAGATACG. This encodes CASSNHGTVDTDT. The whole CDR3 sequence reads CASSNHGTVDTDTQYF.

The sample holds many counts of this clone. The missing CDR3 end, 3 residues past where the read stops, is filled in from the germline J gene. The chain recombines TRBV7-9 with TRBJ1-1; possible D gene TRBD1, 6 bases. Per germline, CDR1 SEHNR and CDR2 FQNEAQ (reference sequence). Trimming shortened V by 5 bases and J by 3 bases, and 10 bases separated the two germline ends. The CDR3 has 13 residues. CDR3 DNA, as far as it was read: TGTGCCAGCAGCGCAGGGGTTGACACTGAA. This encodes CASSAGVDTE. The whole CDR3 sequence is CASSAGVDTEAFF.

At least ten counts were recorded for this clone. The DNA ends 3 residues before the CDR3 does, and the rest of the CDR3 is filled in from the germline J gene. The chain recombines TRBV30 with TRBJ1-2; no reliable D call. CDR3 size: 14 residues. V lost 1 base, J lost 3 bases, and 12 bases lay in between. Germline CDR1 is GTSNPN and CDR2 is SVGIG (reference sequence). The CDR3 region is CAWSGVLGDYGYTF. The sequenced part of the CDR3 DNA is TGTGCCTGGAGTGGAGTATTGGGCGACTATGGC.

This clone was observed at least ten times. The read ends 3 residues early relative to the CDR3; the germline J gene fills the gap. The chain couples TRBV5-4 to TRBJ2-2; 10 positions match TRBD2. CDR3 length: 15 amino acids. The V and J ends lost 5 bases and 5 bases, in that order; junction bases with no gene match: 6. Germline assignment: CDR1 SGHNT and CDR2 YYREEE (reference sequence). The CDR3 DNA, read in part, is TGTGCCAGCAGTGCTAGCGGGGGCGGGACCGGGGAG. Amino acids: CASSASGGGTGE. The whole CDR3 sequence reads CASSASGGGTGELFF.

At least ten counts were recorded for this clone. The sequenced fragment ends 3 residues before the CDR3 boundary, so the rest is inferred from the germline J gene. The V and J genes are TRBV20-1 and TRBJ1-1, with D hard to call. The CDR3 extends over 16 amino acids. The V end was cut by 3 bases, the J end by 3 bases, with 20 bases between. Germline assignment: CDR1 DFQATT and CDR2 SNEGSKA (reference sequence). CDR3 DNA, as far as it was read: TGCAGTGCTAGTCCCCCGGCGGCTGGCGGGGACACTGAA. The encoded protein is CSASPPAAGGDTE. The full CDR3 reads CSASPPAAGGDTEAFF.

This clone was counted ten times or more. From the germline J gene comes the end of the CDR3, since the read stops 3 residues before it. The rearrangement joins TRBV19 to TRBJ2-7; 7 bases are a match to TRBD2. The CDR3 runs 15 residues. V lost 2 bases to trimming and J lost 0 bases; unmatched junction nucleotides: 4. Germline V gene lookup returns CDR1 LNHDA and CDR2 SQIVND (reference sequence). Partial CDR3 DNA: TGTGCCAGTAGTATAAGCGGGGTCAGCTCCTACGAG. Its protein is CASSISGVSSYE. The full CDR3 protein reads CASSISGVSSYEQYF.

This clone was seen repeatedly, ten times or more. The CDR3 end lies 3 residues beyond the end of the read and is filled in from the germline J gene. V and J are TRBV14 and TRBJ1-2; D is perhaps TRBD1 (6 bases). The V gene's germline CDR1 is SGHDN and CDR2 FVKESK. This CDR3 is built from 13 residues. V lost 5 bases, J lost 2 bases, and 9 bases lay in between. CDR3 region: CASSYGQNYGYTF. The sequenced CDR3 bases are TGTGCCAGCAGCTACGGACAGAACTATGGC.

This clone was found many times. The DNA ends 3 residues before the CDR3 does, and the rest of the CDR3 is filled in from the germline J gene. V gene TRBV4-2 combines with J gene TRBJ2-2, with a possible D match to TRBD1 (5 bases). Per germline, CDR1 LGHNA and CDR2 YNFKEQ. The CDR3 totals 18 residues. V was cut by 2 bases and J by 0 bases, with 16 bases left in between. The DNA read from the CDR3 is TGTGCCAGCAGCCAAATAGGGTGGGGCCGATCGAACACCGGGGAG. Protein sequence: CASSQIGWGRSNTGE. The CDR3 as a whole reads CASSQIGWGRSNTGELFF.

This clone was picked up many times. The CDR3 extends 3 residues past the end of the read, so its final part is completed from the germline J gene. The V call is TRBV19, the J call TRBJ1-6; D is ambiguous. The germline CDR1 and CDR2 sequences are LNHDA and SQIVND (reference sequence). This CDR3 is 14 amino acids long. Between the trimmed V and J ends, which lost 1 base and 8 bases, there was a span of 9 bases. The CDR3 reads CASSIAAVDSPLHF. The CDR3 DNA, read in part, is TGTGCCAGTAGTATAGCTGCAGTCGATTCACCC. The whole variable domain, remainder taken from reference TRBV19 and TRBJ1-6, is DGGITQSPKYLFRKEGQNVTLSCEQNLNHDAMYWYRQDPGQGLRLIYYSQIVNDFQKGDIAEGYSVSREKKESFPLTVTSAQKNPTAFYLCASSIAAVDSPLHFGNGTRLTVT.